Listed below are T cell receptor beta chains from one sample, sequenced in a study of shared clonotypes between healthy human individuals. Profiling relied on immunoSEQ multiplex PCR, and the TCRdb table lists in-frame clones only, not all of them. The sample includes 180,000 or so clones, about 93% seen only once; the top ten take around 0.067%. Sequenced input: naive CD4+ T cells sorted from blood. These receptors all come from a woman in her 30s in good health. Both conserved end residues are part of each CDR3. A D gene is named only where the DNA matches it firmly. Clone sizes are given selectively: once, few, many, or a class where the clone is expanded.

CDR3aa: CASSYRDNSPLHF; CDR3nt: TGTGCCAGCAGTTACAGGGATAATTCACCCCTCCACTTT; j_gene: TRBJ1-6; v_gene: TRBV6-5; d_gene: .; abundance: .
CDR3aa: CASRPGVSNQPQHF; CDR3nt: TGTGCCAGCAGACCCGGGGTGAGCAATCAGCCCCAGCATTTT; j_gene: TRBJ1-5; v_gene: TRBV2; d_gene: .; abundance: few
CDR3aa: CASRAQGNQPQHF; CDR3nt: TGTGCCAGCCGCGCTCAGGGCAATCAGCCCCAGCATTTT; j_gene: TRBJ1-5; v_gene: TRBV28; d_gene: .; abundance: few
CDR3aa: CASSDGLAGGVDTQYF; CDR3nt: TGTGCCAGCAGCGATGGACTAGCGGGAGGGGTAGATACGCAGTATTTT; j_gene: TRBJ2-3; v_gene: TRBV7-3; d_gene: TRBD2; abundance: .
CDR3aa: CASSRRRTGGGETQYF; CDR3nt: TGTGCCAGCAGTCGAAGACGGACAGGGGGCGGAGAGACCCAGTACTTC; j_gene: TRBJ2-5; v_gene: TRBV28; d_gene: TRBD1; abundance: .
CDR3aa: CASSLEQNTGELFF; CDR3nt: TGCGCCAGCAGCTTGGAACAGAACACCGGGGAGCTGTTTTTT; j_gene: TRBJ2-2; v_gene: TRBV5-1; d_gene: .; abundance: .
CDR3aa: CASSQWAGEQFF; CDR3nt: TGTGCCAGCAGCCAATGGGCGGGTGAGCAGTTCTTC; j_gene: TRBJ2-1; v_gene: TRBV14; d_gene: .; abundance: .
CDR3aa: CASSTWAVGHLNTEAFF; CDR3nt: TGTGCCAGTAGTACATGGGCTGTGGGACACTTGAACACTGAAGCTTTCTTT; j_gene: TRBJ1-1; v_gene: TRBV19; d_gene: .; abundance: .
CDR3aa: CASSRQGRDYGYTF; CDR3nt: TGCGCCAGCAGCCGACAGGGTCGGGACTATGGCTACACCTTC; j_gene: TRBJ1-2; v_gene: TRBV5-1; d_gene: TRBD1; abundance: .
CDR3aa: CASSGQGTGITEAFF; CDR3nt: TGTGCCAGCAGCGGGCAAGGGACAGGCATCACTGAAGCTTTCTTT; j_gene: TRBJ1-1; v_gene: TRBV7-3; d_gene: TRBD1; abundance: .
CDR3aa: CASSITGGSGQPQHF; CDR3nt: TGTGCCAGTAGTATTACGGGGGGAAGTGGTCAGCCCCAGCATTTT; j_gene: TRBJ1-5; v_gene: TRBV19; d_gene: .; abundance: .
CDR3aa: CASRSQEAYNEQFF; CDR3nt: TGTGCCAGCAGATCACAGGAAGCCTACAATGAGCAGTTCTTC; j_gene: TRBJ2-1; v_gene: TRBV7-3; d_gene: .; abundance: .
CDR3aa: CASSERTSGRLDTQYF; CDR3nt: TGTGCCAGCAGTGAAAGGACTAGCGGGAGACTAGATACGCAGTATTTT; j_gene: TRBJ2-3; v_gene: TRBV6-1; d_gene: TRBD2; abundance: .
CDR3aa: CASSGTSGIYEQYF; CDR3nt: TGTGCCAGCAGTGGGACTAGCGGGATCTACGAGCAGTACTTC; j_gene: TRBJ2-7; v_gene: TRBV28; d_gene: TRBD2; abundance: .
CDR3aa: CASSLLTGVPPQETQYF; CDR3nt: TGTGCCAGCAGTTTACTTACAGGGGTCCCCCCCCAAGAGACCCAGTACTTC; j_gene: TRBJ2-5; v_gene: TRBV27; d_gene: TRBD1; abundance: .
CDR3aa: CSVYNSFTDTQYF; CDR3nt: TGCAGCGTTTATAACAGCTTCACAGATACGCAGTATTTT; j_gene: TRBJ2-3; v_gene: TRBV29-1; d_gene: .; abundance: .
CDR3aa: CASSSGQGPYEQYF; CDR3nt: TGTGCCAGCAGTTCAGGGCAGGGCCCCTACGAGCAGTACTTC; j_gene: TRBJ2-7; v_gene: TRBV28; d_gene: .; abundance: .
CDR3aa: CASARQANQPQHF; CDR3nt: TGTGCCAGCGCCAGGCAGGCTAATCAGCCCCAGCATTTT; j_gene: TRBJ1-5; v_gene: TRBV19; d_gene: .; abundance: .
CDR3aa: CASSFIRGRAALGSYEQYF; CDR3nt: TGTGCCAGCAGTTTTATCCGGGGGCGAGCCGCTCTGGGCTCCTACGAGCAGTACTTC; j_gene: TRBJ2-7; v_gene: TRBV27; d_gene: .; abundance: .
CDR3aa: CAGKTGTDSPGYTF; CDR3nt: TGTGCCGGCAAGACCGGGACCGACTCGCCTGGCTACACCTTC; j_gene: TRBJ1-2; v_gene: TRBV19; d_gene: .; abundance: few
CDR3aa: CASSLRAPETQYF; CDR3nt: TGTGCCAGCAGCTTACGAGCGCCAGAGACCCAGTACTTC; j_gene: TRBJ2-5; v_gene: TRBV13; d_gene: .; abundance: .
CDR3aa: CASSPWTGATYEQYF; CDR3nt: TGTGCCAGCAGCCCGTGGACGGGCGCGACCTACGAGCAGTACTTC; j_gene: TRBJ2-7; v_gene: TRBV7-2; d_gene: .; abundance: .
CDR3aa: CASSLWDRSHNEQFF; CDR3nt: TGTGCCAGCAGCTTGTGGGACAGATCTCACAATGAGCAGTTCTTC; j_gene: TRBJ2-1; v_gene: TRBV7-9; d_gene: TRBD1; abundance: .
CDR3aa: CASSGQGDIQYF; CDR3nt: TGTGCCAGCAGTGGACAGGGAGACATTCAGTACTTC; j_gene: TRBJ2-4; v_gene: TRBV2; d_gene: TRBD1; abundance: .
CDR3aa: CASSNDCQPQHF; CDR3nt: TGTGCCAGCAGCAATGATTGCCAGCCCCAGCATTTT; j_gene: TRBJ1-5; v_gene: TRBV21-1; d_gene: .; abundance: .
CDR3aa: CASSQDVPDSGNTIYF; CDR3nt: TGTGCCAGCAGCCAAGATGTCCCAGACTCTGGAAACACCATATATTTT; j_gene: TRBJ1-3; v_gene: TRBV4-2; d_gene: .; abundance: once
CDR3aa: CASRPTDRVGYEQYF; CDR3nt: TGTGCCAGCAGACCGACCGACAGGGTAGGGTACGAGCAGTACTTC; j_gene: TRBJ2-7; v_gene: TRBV28; d_gene: TRBD1; abundance: .
CDR3aa: CASTDPLAGGSSGANVLTF; CDR3nt: TGTGCCAGCACCGACCCCCTAGCGGGAGGAAGCTCTGGGGCCAACGTCCTGACTTTC; j_gene: TRBJ2-6; v_gene: TRBV28; d_gene: TRBD2; abundance: .
CDR3aa: CSVVSGVTYNEQFF; CDR3nt: TGCAGCGTTGTTTCAGGGGTTACCTACAATGAGCAGTTCTTC; j_gene: TRBJ2-1; v_gene: TRBV29-1; d_gene: .; abundance: .
CDR3aa: CASSPGTSAYNEQFF; CDR3nt: TGTGCCAGCAGCCCCGGGACTAGCGCATACAATGAGCAGTTCTTC; j_gene: TRBJ2-1; v_gene: TRBV6-5; d_gene: TRBD2; abundance: once
CDR3aa: CASSQMQVNTGELFF; CDR3nt: TGCGCCAGCAGCCAAATGCAGGTGAACACCGGGGAGCTGTTTTTT; j_gene: TRBJ2-2; v_gene: TRBV4-1; d_gene: .; abundance: .
CDR3aa: CASRLPTRDNEQFF; CDR3nt: TGTGCCAGCAGACTTCCGACTAGAGACAATGAGCAGTTCTTC; j_gene: TRBJ2-1; v_gene: TRBV7-2; d_gene: .; abundance: .
CDR3aa: CASSPHGNTEAFF; CDR3nt: TGTGCCAGCAGCCCCCACGGCAACACTGAAGCTTTCTTT; j_gene: TRBJ1-1; v_gene: TRBV9; d_gene: .; abundance: .
CDR3aa: CASSQVQGQETQYF; CDR3nt: TGCGCCAGCAGCCAAGTGCAGGGACAAGAGACCCAGTACTTC; j_gene: TRBJ2-5; v_gene: TRBV4-1; d_gene: .; abundance: .
CDR3aa: CASSQAGEELYEQYF; CDR3nt: TGTGCCAGCTCACAAGCGGGGGAGGAGCTCTACGAGCAGTACTTC; j_gene: TRBJ2-7; v_gene: TRBV18; d_gene: TRBD2; abundance: once
CDR3aa: CASSEPNAREQYF; CDR3nt: TGCGCCAGCAGTGAGCCTAACGCAAGGGAGCAGTACTTC; j_gene: TRBJ2-7; v_gene: TRBV10-1; d_gene: .; abundance: .
CDR3aa: CASSQEGMRGYYEKLFF; CDR3nt: TGCGCCAGCAGCCAAGAGGGGATGAGGGGGTATTATGAAAAACTGTTTTTT; j_gene: TRBJ1-4; v_gene: TRBV4-1; d_gene: .; abundance: .
CDR3aa: CASSRDRLSYEQYF; CDR3nt: TGTGCCAGCAGTCGGGACAGACTATCCTACGAGCAGTACTTC; j_gene: TRBJ2-7; v_gene: TRBV7-9; d_gene: TRBD1; abundance: .
CDR3aa: CASSEYVNTGELFF; CDR3nt: TGTGCCAGCAGTGAATACGTGAACACCGGGGAGCTGTTTTTT; j_gene: TRBJ2-2; v_gene: TRBV25-1; d_gene: .; abundance: .
CDR3aa: CASSLDSTYEQYF; CDR3nt: TGTGCCAGCAGCTTAGACTCAACCTACGAGCAGTACTTC; j_gene: TRBJ2-7; v_gene: TRBV11-3; d_gene: .; abundance: .
CDR3aa: CASSVSSSERSPETQYF; CDR3nt: TGTGCCAGCAGCGTCAGTTCCTCGGAGCGTAGCCCAGAGACCCAGTACTTC; j_gene: TRBJ2-5; v_gene: TRBV9; d_gene: .; abundance: .
CDR3aa: CASSLAAGGYEQYF; CDR3nt: TGTGCCAGCAGCTTAGCGGCAGGGGGTTACGAGCAGTACTTC; j_gene: TRBJ2-7; v_gene: TRBV13; d_gene: TRBD1; abundance: .
CDR3aa: CASSFLAGSYVQYF; CDR3nt: TGTGCCAGCAGTTTTCTAGCGGGATCCTACGTGCAGTACTTC; j_gene: TRBJ2-7; v_gene: TRBV27; d_gene: TRBD2; abundance: .
CDR3aa: CASSHTTGDPLNNEQFF; CDR3nt: TGTGCCAGCAGCCACACCACAGGGGACCCCTTAAACAATGAGCAGTTCTTC; j_gene: TRBJ2-1; v_gene: TRBV2; d_gene: TRBD1; abundance: .
CDR3aa: CASYSGYGEQYF; CDR3nt: TGTGCCAGCTACAGTGGGTATGGCGAGCAGTACTTC; j_gene: TRBJ2-7; v_gene: TRBV28; d_gene: .; abundance: .
CDR3aa: CASSLAYGRVAGNTIYF; CDR3nt: TGTGCCAGCAGCTTGGCCTATGGCAGGGTCGCGGGAAACACCATATATTTT; j_gene: TRBJ1-3; v_gene: TRBV5-6; d_gene: .; abundance: .
CDR3aa: CASSQGAGLHEQYF; CDR3nt: TGTGCCAGCTCTCAGGGGGCAGGGCTCCACGAGCAGTACTTC; j_gene: TRBJ2-7; v_gene: TRBV18; d_gene: TRBD1; abundance: .
CDR3aa: CASGAGRSYNEQFF; CDR3nt: TGTGCCAGCGGAGCGGGTCGCTCCTACAATGAGCAGTTCTTC; j_gene: TRBJ2-1; v_gene: TRBV27; d_gene: .; abundance: .